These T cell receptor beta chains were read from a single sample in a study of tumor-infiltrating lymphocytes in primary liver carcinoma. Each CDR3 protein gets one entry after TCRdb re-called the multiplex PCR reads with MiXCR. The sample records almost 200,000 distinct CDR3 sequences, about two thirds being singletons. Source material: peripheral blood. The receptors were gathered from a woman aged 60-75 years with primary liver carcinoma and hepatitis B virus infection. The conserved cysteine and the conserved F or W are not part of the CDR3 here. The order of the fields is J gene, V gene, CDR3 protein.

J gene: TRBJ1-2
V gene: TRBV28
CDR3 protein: ASSSDSLHGYT

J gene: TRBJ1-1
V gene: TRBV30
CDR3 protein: AWSADRRTEAF

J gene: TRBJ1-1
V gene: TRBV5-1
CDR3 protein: ASTSGTGAMNTEAF

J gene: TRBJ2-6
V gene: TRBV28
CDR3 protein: ASSLPGATRAANVLT

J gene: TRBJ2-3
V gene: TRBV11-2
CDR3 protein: HSGPPGSADTQY

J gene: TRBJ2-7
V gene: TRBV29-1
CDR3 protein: SVEPYSDSYKQY

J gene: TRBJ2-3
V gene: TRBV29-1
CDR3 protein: SVNRGSTDTRY

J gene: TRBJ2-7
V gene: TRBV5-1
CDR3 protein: ASSPGTRGDPYQH

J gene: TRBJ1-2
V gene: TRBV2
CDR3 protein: ASSPPGRDVGYGYT

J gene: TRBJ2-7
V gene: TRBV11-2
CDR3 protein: ASSRTGDSYEQY

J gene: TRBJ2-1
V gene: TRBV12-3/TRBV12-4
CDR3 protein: ASSFAGDASEQF

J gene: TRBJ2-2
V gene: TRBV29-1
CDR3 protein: NVALGSGDTGELF

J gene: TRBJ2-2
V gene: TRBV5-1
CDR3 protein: ASSLALRGRANTGELF

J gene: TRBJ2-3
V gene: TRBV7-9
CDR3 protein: ASSLAGGRTTDTQY

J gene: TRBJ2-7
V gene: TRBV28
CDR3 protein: ASSRQGGEQH

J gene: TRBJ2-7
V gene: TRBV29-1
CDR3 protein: GVEDGRANRYEQY

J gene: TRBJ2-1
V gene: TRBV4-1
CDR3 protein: ASSQEAAGTSGRASYNEQF

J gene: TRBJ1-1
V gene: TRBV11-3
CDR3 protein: ASSQDGLNVEAF

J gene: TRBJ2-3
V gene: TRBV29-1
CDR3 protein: SVEASGTDTQY

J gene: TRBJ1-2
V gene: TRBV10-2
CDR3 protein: ASKTGRVTT

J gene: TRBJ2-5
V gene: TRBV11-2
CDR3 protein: ASSKGSGYRETQY

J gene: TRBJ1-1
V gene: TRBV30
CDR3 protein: AWERQINTEAF

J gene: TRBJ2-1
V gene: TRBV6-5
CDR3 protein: ASSYSTSGRVNEQL

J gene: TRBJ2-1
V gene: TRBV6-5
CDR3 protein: ASSYLRDQSGHEQF

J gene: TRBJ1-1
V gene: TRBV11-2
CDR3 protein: ASNFQVGSEAL

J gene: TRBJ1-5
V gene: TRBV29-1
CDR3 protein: SVTTRTWGIQPQH

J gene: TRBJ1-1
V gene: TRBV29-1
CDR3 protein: SVKDAEAF

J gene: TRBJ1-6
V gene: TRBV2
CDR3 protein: ASSRESNSPLH

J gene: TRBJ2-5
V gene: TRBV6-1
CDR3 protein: ASGRQGAEGETQY

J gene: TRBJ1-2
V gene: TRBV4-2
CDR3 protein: ASSQDHTRNYGYT

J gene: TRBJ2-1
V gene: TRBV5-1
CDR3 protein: ASSLEVGSGRAYNEQF

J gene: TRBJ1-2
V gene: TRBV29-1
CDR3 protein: SLGQGEGYT

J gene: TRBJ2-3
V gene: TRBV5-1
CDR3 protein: ASGSGSGPDTQY

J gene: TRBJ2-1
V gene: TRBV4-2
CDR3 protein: ASSPMGGSSYNEQF